This T cell receptor (beta chain) was recovered during a study of shared clonotypes between healthy human individuals. Across the study: The composition of the donors was a couple of women and a few men aged 18 to 49.

Only in-frame clones appear in the TCRdb table, and some are missing; sequencing was by immunoSEQ multiplex PCR. The data hold about 770,000 clones, with 72% observed a single time. This clone was recorded at least ten times. V was pared by 4 bases and J by 7 bases, with 23 bases between. The length of the CDR3 is 17 residues. Germline V gene data show CDR1 as MNHEY and CDR2 as SMNVEV (reference sequence). Sequences were obtained from memory CD4+ T cells sorted from blood. Subset: CD45RA-negative fraction. The chain couples TRBV27 to TRBJ1-5; D is perhaps TRBD1 (6 bases). This sequence originates from a woman in her twenties or thirties in good health. In nucleotides, the CDR3 is TGTGCCAGCAGTTCCCAACTTGATTCACAGGGATACCAGCCCCAGCATTTT. As protein: CASSSQLDSQGYQPQHF.